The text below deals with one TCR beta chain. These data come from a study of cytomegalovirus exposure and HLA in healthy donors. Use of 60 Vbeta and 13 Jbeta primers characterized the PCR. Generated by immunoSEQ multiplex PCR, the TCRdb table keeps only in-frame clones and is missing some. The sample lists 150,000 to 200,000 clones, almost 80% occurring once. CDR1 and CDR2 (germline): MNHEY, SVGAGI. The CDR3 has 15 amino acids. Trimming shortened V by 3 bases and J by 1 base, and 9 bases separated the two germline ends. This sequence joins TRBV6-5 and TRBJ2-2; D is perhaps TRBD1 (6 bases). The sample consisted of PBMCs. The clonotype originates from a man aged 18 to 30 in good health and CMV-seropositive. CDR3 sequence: CASSYRTENTGELFF. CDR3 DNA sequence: TGTGCCAGCAGTTATCGGACAGAGAACACCGGGGAGCTGTTTTTT.